This TCR beta chain was sequenced in a study of T cells after somatic rescue of genetic block. The table came from immunoSEQ multiplex PCR; TCRdb's copy has only in-frame clones and leaves some out. Of 95,000 to 120,000 clones listed, over 80% were seen once; the top ten hold about 1.5%. To note about this clone: Since no conserved phenylalanine or tryptophan closes the CDR3, a read error is the likely cause.

The CDR3 is 13 amino acids. In germline, CDR1 is MNHNS, CDR2 SASEGT. The ends were cut back, 7 bases at V and 0 bases at J, with 9 bases in the middle. This rearrangement joins TRBV6-1 to TRBJ1-1; D is unclear. Sequencing was done on a sample of peripheral blood mononuclear cells (PBMCs). The source of this sequence is a woman younger than 35. The CDR3 spells CASIITLNTEAFS. CDR3 sequence (DNA): TGTGCCAGCATAATTACCCTGAACACTGAAGCTTTCTCT.